The rows below give T cell receptor beta chains drawn from one sample of a study of a mutant IDH1 vaccine in newly diagnosed glioma. This table comes from immunoSEQ multiplex PCR, and its TCRdb copy is limited to in-frame clones, with some not included. The sample shows fewer than 100,000 clones, roughly 90% of them seen only once. Specimen: PBMCs, collected from a glioma patient treated with radiotherapy, temozolomide or both. The receptors derive from a woman in her forties or fifties with glioma. Each CDR3 is given with its conserved first and last residue. D genes are given only for firm matches. The size of a clone is reported for some rows only, either as once, few or many, or as a class for expanded clones.

d_call j_call v_call clone_size cdr3_nt cdr3_aa
TRBD2 TRBJ2-1 TRBV5-1 - TGCGCCAGCAGCGGTGGACTAGCGGGAGGAATTGAGCAGTTCTTC CASSGGLAGGIEQFF
- TRBJ1-5 TRBV19 - TGTGCCAGTAGTAGGCCCCAAGGGGGATGGTCCCAGCATTTT CASSRPQGGWSQHF
TRBD1 TRBJ2-5 TRBV28 - TGTGCCAGCACCTCCCCGGACAGGGAGACCCAGTACTTC CASTSPDRETQYF
TRBD2 TRBJ2-3 TRBV9 - TGTGCCAGCAGCGTAGAAGGACTAGTCACAGATACGCAGTATTTT CASSVEGLVTDTQYF
TRBD1 TRBJ2-5 TRBV14 - TGTGCCAGCAGCCAAGGACAGGGGACGGGGGAGACCCAGTACTTC CASSQGQGTGETQYF
- TRBJ1-2 TRBV5-1 few TGCGCCAGCAGCTTGGTAGCGGACAGTGGTGGCTACACCTTC CASSLVADSGGYTF
TRBD1 TRBJ2-5 TRBV18 - TGTGCCAGCTCACCAGGGACAGGCGGGACCCAGTACTTC CASSPGTGGTQYF
TRBD2 TRBJ2-5 TRBV4-2 once TGTGCCAGCAGCCAATTAGCGGGTGAAGAGACCCAGTACTTC CASSQLAGEETQYF
TRBD1 TRBJ1-5 TRBV4-1 - TGCGCCAGCAGCCAAGATCGAGGGACAGGGCTTAGTCAGCCCCAGCATTTT CASSQDRGTGLSQPQHF
- TRBJ2-1 TRBV27 - TGTGCCAGCAGTTCCGCTGGCCCCGGACGCCAGTTCTTC CASSSAGPGRQFF
TRBD1 TRBJ1-2 TRBV7-3 once TGTGCCAGCAGCTTAGGGGACAGGGTGAAGGATGGCTACACCTTC CASSLGDRVKDGYTF
TRBD1 TRBJ2-7 TRBV5-1 - TGCGCCAGCAGCTTGGAACAGGGGTTCTACGAGCAGTACTTC CASSLEQGFYEQYF
- TRBJ2-7 TRBV5-4 - TGTGCCAGCAGCCTCCGTGGGCCCTCGGAGGAGCAGTACTTC CASSLRGPSEEQYF
- TRBJ2-7 TRBV19 - TGTGCCAGTAGTACCCAGGGATCCTCCTACGAGCAGTACTTC CASSTQGSSYEQYF
- TRBJ2-1 TRBV7-9 - TGTGCCAGCAGCTTAGGGGGAGCGGGTTTCTACAATGAGCAGTTCTTC CASSLGGAGFYNEQFF
- TRBJ2-3 TRBV7-9 few TGTGCCAGCAGCTCCACGGCAGATACGCAGTATTTT CASSSTADTQYF
- TRBJ1-2 TRBV6-5 - TGTGCCAGCAGGAATCCCGGGACCAACTATGGCTACACCTTC CASRNPGTNYGYTF
TRBD1 TRBJ2-2 TRBV27 - TGTGCCATTCGGACAGGGACCGGGGAGCTGTTTTTT CAIRTGTGELFF
- TRBJ2-2 TRBV7-3 - TGTGCCAGCAGCTTATCCGCCGGAACCGGGGAGCTGTTTTTT CASSLSAGTGELFF
TRBD1 TRBJ1-2 TRBV7-9 - TGTGCCAGCAGCGCCCCGAGGAAGGGACAGGGATTCTATGGCTACACCTTC CASSAPRKGQGFYGYTF
TRBD2 TRBJ2-3 TRBV29-1 - TGCAGCGTTGAAGGTGAACTAGCGGGACACACAGATACGCAGTATTTT CSVEGELAGHTDTQYF
TRBD2 TRBJ2-3 TRBV7-2 - TGTGCCAGCAGCTCCCGACTAGCGGGGGCCACAGATACGCAGTATTTT CASSSRLAGATDTQYF
TRBD2 TRBJ2-3 TRBV5-1 - TGCGCCAGCTGGGGAGGGCCCGACACAGATACGCAGTATTTT CASWGGPDTDTQYF
TRBD1 TRBJ2-3 TRBV6-5 once TGTGCCAGCAGTTGGAACCAGGGGGTTAAAGATACGCAGTATTTT CASSWNQGVKDTQYF
- TRBJ1-5 TRBV19 - TGTGCCACCCAGCTGGATGGGGGGGATCAGCCCCAGCATTTT CATQLDGGDQPQHF
TRBD1 TRBJ1-4 TRBV6-1 - TGTGCCAGCAGTGTTTACAGGGGGCCTGAAAAACTGTTTTTT CASSVYRGPEKLFF
TRBD1 TRBJ2-2 TRBV5-1 - TGCGCCAGCAGCTTGGAGACAGGGGCAGGGGAGCTGTTTTTT CASSLETGAGELFF
TRBD1 TRBJ2-3 TRBV7-3 once TGTGCCAGCAGAGACAGGGGTGGTGGGACAGATACGCAGTATTTT CASRDRGGGTDTQYF
- TRBJ1-2 TRBV28 - TGTGCCAGCAGTTGGGACAATCTAGGAAATGGCTACACCTTC CASSWDNLGNGYTF
TRBD1 TRBJ1-1 TRBV28 - TGTGCCAGCAGTTTATTAGGGACAGGGGTAAGGAGCACTGAAGCTTTCTTT CASSLLGTGVRSTEAFF
- TRBJ1-2 TRBV5-4 - TGTGCCAGCAGCCACCAATCCTCGGGTGTTAACTATGGCTACACCTTC CASSHQSSGVNYGYTF
- TRBJ2-7 TRBV5-4 - TGTGCCAGCAGCTTGTACATGGAGCTTCGGAACGAGCAGTACTTC CASSLYMELRNEQYF
- TRBJ2-5 TRBV5-1 - TGCGCCAGCAGCTTGGTGGACATCCAAGAGACCCAGTACTTC CASSLVDIQETQYF
TRBD1 TRBJ2-7 TRBV14 - TGTGCCAGCAGCCGCGACAGGGCTAGCTCCTACGAGCAGTACTTC CASSRDRASSYEQYF
TRBD1 TRBJ1-3 TRBV7-9 - TGTGCCAGCAGCTCACCATGGACAGGGGGCGACGGAAACACCATATATTTT CASSSPWTGGDGNTIYF
- TRBJ2-7 TRBV2 - TGTGCCAGCATGGGTGGGTACGTCCACGAGCAGTACTTC CASMGGYVHEQYF
- TRBJ2-5 TRBV11-2 - TGTGCCAGCAGCTTAAATAGGATGGAGACCCAGTACTTC CASSLNRMETQYF
- TRBJ1-1 TRBV28 - TGTGCCAGCAGGCCCTCAACCGGGACACAGAACACTGAAGCTTTCTTT CASRPSTGTQNTEAFF
TRBD1 TRBJ2-2 TRBV9 - TGTGCCAGCAGCAGGGGACAGGGGGCCGGCACCGGGGAGCTGTTTTTT CASSRGQGAGTGELFF
- TRBJ1-4 TRBV5-4 - TGTGCCAGCAGCTTGGCTGGGGCAGGGGAAAAACTGTTTTTT CASSLAGAGEKLFF
TRBD1 TRBJ2-7 TRBV7-7 - TGTGCTAGCAGCCCCGGGACAGGGGATGAGCAGTACTTC CASSPGTGDEQYF